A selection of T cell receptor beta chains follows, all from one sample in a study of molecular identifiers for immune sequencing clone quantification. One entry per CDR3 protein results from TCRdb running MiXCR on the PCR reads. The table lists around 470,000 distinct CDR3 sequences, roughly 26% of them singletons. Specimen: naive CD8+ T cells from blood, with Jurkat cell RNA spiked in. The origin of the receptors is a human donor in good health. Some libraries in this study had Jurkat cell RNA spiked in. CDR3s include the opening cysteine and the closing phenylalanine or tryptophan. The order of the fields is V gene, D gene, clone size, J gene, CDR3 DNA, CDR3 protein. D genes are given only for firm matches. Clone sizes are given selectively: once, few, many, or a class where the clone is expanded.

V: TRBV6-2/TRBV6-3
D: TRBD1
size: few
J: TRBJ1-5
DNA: TGTGCCAGCAGTTCGGGACAGGGACCTTATAGCAATCAGCCCCAGCATTTT
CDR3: CASSSGQGPYSNQPQHF

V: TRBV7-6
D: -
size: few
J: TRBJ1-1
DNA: TGTGCCAGCAGTTCGGCCGCCCTAGGGGACACTGAAGCTTTCTTT
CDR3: CASSSAALGDTEAFF

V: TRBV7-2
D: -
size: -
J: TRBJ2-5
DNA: TGCGCCAGCAGCCAAGAGGCAGGGGCTGGGTCCCAACCACAAGAGACCCAGTACTTC
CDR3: CASSQEAGAGSQPQETQYF

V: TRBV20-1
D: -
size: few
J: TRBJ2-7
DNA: TGCAGTGCTAGAGATTTGCGGACACACTCCTACGAGCAGTACTTC
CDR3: CSARDLRTHSYEQYF

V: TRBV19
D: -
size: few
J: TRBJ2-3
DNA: TGTGCCAGTAGTATCGTTGGCGGGGTTAGCACAGATACGCAGTATTTT
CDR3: CASSIVGGVSTDTQYF

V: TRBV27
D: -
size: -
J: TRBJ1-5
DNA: TGTGCCAGCAGTTCCTCTGAACACAATCAGCCCCAGCATTTT
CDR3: CASSSSEHNQPQHF

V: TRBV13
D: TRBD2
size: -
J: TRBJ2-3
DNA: TGTGCCAGCAGCTTGAAAGCGGGGGAAGATACGCAGTATTTT
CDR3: CASSLKAGEDTQYF

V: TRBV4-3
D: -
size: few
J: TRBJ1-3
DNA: TGCGCCAGCAGCCAAGATATTGTACACCTCAGCTCTGGAAACACCATATATTTT
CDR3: CASSQDIVHLSSGNTIYF

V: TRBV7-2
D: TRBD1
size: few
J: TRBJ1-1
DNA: TGTGCCAGCAGCCCCCTGGACAGGGAGGTGGAAGCTTTCTTT
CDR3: CASSPLDREVEAFF

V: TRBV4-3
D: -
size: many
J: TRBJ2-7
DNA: TGCGCCAGCAGCCAAAGGGACCGCTCCTACGAGCAGTACTTC
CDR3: CASSQRDRSYEQYF

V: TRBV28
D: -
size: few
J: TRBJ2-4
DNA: TGTGCCAGCAGTTCACGACGGGAAAACATTCAGTACTTC
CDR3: CASSSRRENIQYF

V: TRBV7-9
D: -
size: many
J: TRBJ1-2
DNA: TGTGCCAGCAGCTTAGCGTCTCAGACAGCTGTATATGGCTACACCTTC
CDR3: CASSLASQTAVYGYTF

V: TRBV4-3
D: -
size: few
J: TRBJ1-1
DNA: TGCGCCAGCAGCCAAGAGATGGCAGGGAACCTGAACACTGAAGCTTTCTTT
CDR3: CASSQEMAGNLNTEAFF

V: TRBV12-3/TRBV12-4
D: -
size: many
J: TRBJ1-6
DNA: TGTGCCAGCAGTGTTCAGGGTCGAGGTTCACCCCTCCACTTT
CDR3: CASSVQGRGSPLHF

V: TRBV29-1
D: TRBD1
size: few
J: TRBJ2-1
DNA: TGCAGCGTTGGGACAGGGCAGTTCTTC
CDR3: CSVGTGQFF

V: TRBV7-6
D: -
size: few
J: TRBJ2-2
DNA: TGTGCCACCATGGAGAGAACCGGGGAGCTGTTTTTT
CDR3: CATMERTGELFF

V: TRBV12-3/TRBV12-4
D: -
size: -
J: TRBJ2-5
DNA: TGTGCCAGCAGTTTTGCGTCTGTGGCGGAGACCCAGTACTTC
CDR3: CASSFASVAETQYF

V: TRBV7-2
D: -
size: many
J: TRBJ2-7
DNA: TGTGCCAGCAGCCCGACGTCTCCATTAGGATGGCAGTACTTC
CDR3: CASSPTSPLGWQYF

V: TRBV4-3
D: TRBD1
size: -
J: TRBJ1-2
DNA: TGCGCCAGCAGCCAGGCCCAGACAGGGGGCACATATGGCTACACCTTC
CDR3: CASSQAQTGGTYGYTF

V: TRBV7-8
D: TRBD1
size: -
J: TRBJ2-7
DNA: TGTGCCAGCAGCTTATTTACCCGGACAGGGGGCGAAGCCGAGCAGTCCTTC
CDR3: CASSLFTRTGGEAEQSF

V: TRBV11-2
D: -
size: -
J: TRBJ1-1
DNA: TGTGCCAGCAGCGAGGTATGGTACGGGACGGCGTTTGAAGCTTTCTTT
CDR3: CASSEVWYGTAFEAFF

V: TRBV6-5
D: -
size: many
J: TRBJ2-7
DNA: TGTGCCAGCAGTTACTCTCGGCCCCCCTACGAGCAGTACTTC
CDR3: CASSYSRPPYEQYF

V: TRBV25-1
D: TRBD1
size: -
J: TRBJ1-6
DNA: TGTGCCAGCAGTGAATTAGAGACAGGGAGATCACCCCTCCACTTT
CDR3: CASSELETGRSPLHF

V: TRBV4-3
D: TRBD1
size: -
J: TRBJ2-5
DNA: TGCGCCAGCAGCCCTGAGATAGGGGGCGCTGGGACCCAGTACTTC
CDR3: CASSPEIGGAGTQYF

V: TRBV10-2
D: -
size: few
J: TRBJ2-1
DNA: TGCGCCACCAAGGAGGTTGGGAGCCCGCTTGAGCAGTTCTTC
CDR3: CATKEVGSPLEQFF

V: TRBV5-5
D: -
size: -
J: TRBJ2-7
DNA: TGTGCCAGCAGCGAAGGGCAGGGATACTCCTACGAGCAGTACTTC
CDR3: CASSEGQGYSYEQYF

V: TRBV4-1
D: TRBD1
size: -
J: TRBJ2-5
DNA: TGCGCCAGCAGCCAGGGCAGGGGGCAAGAGACCCAGTACTTC
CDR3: CASSQGRGQETQYF

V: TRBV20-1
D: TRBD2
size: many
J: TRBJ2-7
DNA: TGCAGTGCTAGGCGCGGACTAGCGGGAGGGGGCTACGAGCAGTACTTC
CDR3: CSARRGLAGGGYEQYF

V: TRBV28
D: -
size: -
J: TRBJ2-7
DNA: TGTGCAACCTCAGCGCCGCGCTACGAGCAGTACTTC
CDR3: CATSAPRYEQYF

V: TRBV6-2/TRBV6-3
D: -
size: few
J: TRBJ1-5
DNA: TGTGCCAGCAGTAACAAAGGCTATGGCAATCAGCCCCAGCATTTT
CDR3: CASSNKGYGNQPQHF

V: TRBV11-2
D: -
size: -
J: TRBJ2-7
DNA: TGTGCCAGCAGCCTGGGGATTTCCGAGCAGTACTTC
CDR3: CASSLGISEQYF

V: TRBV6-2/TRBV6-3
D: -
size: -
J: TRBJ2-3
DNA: TGTGCCAGCAGTTACTCTATGGGGGGCACAGATACGCAGTATTTT
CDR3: CASSYSMGGTDTQYF

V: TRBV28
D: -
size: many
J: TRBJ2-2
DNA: TGTGCCAGCAGTTTCGATTCCAAGGTGTTTTTT
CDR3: CASSFDSKVFF

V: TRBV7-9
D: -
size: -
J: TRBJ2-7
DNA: TGTGCCAGCAGCTGGTCGGCCCGCGAGCTGTACTTC
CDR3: CASSWSARELYF

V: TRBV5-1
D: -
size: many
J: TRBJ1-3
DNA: TGCGCCAGCAGCTTTGGACAGTTCTCTGGAAACACCATATATTTT
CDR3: CASSFGQFSGNTIYF

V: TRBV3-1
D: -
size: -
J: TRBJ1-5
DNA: TGTGCCAGCAGCCAGGGCGGGGGGAGCAATCAGCCCCAGCATTTT
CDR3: CASSQGGGSNQPQHF

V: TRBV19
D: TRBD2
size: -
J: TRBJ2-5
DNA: TGTGCCAGTAGTATAAGCGGGGGGTTAGGGGTAGGAGAGACCCAGTACTTC
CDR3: CASSISGGLGVGETQYF

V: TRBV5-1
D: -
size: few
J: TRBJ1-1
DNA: TGCGCCAGCAGCTTGGAGATGGGTTTCACTGAAGCTTTCTTT
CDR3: CASSLEMGFTEAFF

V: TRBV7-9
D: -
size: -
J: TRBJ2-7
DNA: TGTGCCAGCAGCCGGGAGACAGCCCTCTACGAGCAGTACTTC
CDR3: CASSRETALYEQYF

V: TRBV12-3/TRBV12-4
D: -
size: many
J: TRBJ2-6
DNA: TGTGCCAGTGATAGGGGTGGCTTGCCTGGGGCCAACGTCCTGACTTTC
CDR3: CASDRGGLPGANVLTF

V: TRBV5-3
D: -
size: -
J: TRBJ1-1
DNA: TGTGCCAGCAGCTATGACAGGCCGTTAATGGACACTGAAGCTTTCTTT
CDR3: CASSYDRPLMDTEAFF

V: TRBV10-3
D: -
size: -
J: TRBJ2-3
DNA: TGTGCCATCAGACTAGACCTCACAGATACGCGGTATTTT
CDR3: CAIRLDLTDTRYF

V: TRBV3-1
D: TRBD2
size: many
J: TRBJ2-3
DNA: TGTGCCAGCAGCGGACTAGATAATACGCAGTATTTT
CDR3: CASSGLDNTQYF

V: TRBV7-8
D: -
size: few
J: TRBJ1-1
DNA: TGTGCCAGCAGCTTAGTAGTGTTAGACGGCACTGAAGCTTTCTTT
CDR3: CASSLVVLDGTEAFF

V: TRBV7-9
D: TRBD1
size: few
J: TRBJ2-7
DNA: TGTGCCAGCAGCTCCGGACAGGACAGCTCCTACGAGCAGTACTTC
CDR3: CASSSGQDSSYEQYF

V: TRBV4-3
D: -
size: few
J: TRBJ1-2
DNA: TGCGCCAGCAGCCCCGAATTTACCATGGACAGACACTATGGCTACACCTTC
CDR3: CASSPEFTMDRHYGYTF

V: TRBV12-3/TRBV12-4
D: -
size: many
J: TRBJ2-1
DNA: TGTGCCAGCAGGGATTCCCTATACAATGAGCAGTTCTTC
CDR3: CASRDSLYNEQFF

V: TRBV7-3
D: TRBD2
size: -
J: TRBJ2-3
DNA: TGTGCCAGCAGCCCGGGACTAAAACGCACAGATACGCAGTATTTT
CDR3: CASSPGLKRTDTQYF

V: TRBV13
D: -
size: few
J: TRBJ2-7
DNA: TGTGCCAGCAGCAGTCGAGAGACCGGACAGATAACCTACGAGCAGTACTTC
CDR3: CASSSRETGQITYEQYF

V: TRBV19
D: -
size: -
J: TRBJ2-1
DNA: TGTGCCAGTACTTTAGGGGAGGAGCAGTTCTTC
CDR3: CASTLGEEQFF

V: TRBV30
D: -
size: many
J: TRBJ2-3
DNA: TGTGCCTGGAGTTCCGGCACAGATACGCAGTATTTT
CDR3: CAWSSGTDTQYF

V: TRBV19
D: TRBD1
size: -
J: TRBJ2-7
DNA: TGTGCCAGTAGTACACCCTCGACAGGGGACGAGCAGTACTTC
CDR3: CASSTPSTGDEQYF

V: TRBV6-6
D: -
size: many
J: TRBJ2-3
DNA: TGTGCCAGCAGCCCCCTTGGGGGCGGACGACAATTAGACGCTAGCACAGATACGCAGTATTTT
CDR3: CASSPLGGGRQLDASTDTQYF

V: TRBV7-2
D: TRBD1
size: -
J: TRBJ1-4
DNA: TGTGCCAGCAGCTTTTCAGGGGGCTTAGGGGATGAAAAACTGTTTTTT
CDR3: CASSFSGGLGDEKLFF

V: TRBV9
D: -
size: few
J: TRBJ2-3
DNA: TGTGCCAGCAGCGTTAGCGGTAGCACAGATACGCAGTATTTT
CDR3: CASSVSGSTDTQYF

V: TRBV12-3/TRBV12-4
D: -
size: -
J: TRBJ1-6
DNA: TGTGCCAGCAGTCAGGCTAACTATAATTCACCCCTCCACTTT
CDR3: CASSQANYNSPLHF

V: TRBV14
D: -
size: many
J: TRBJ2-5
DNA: TGTGCCAGCAGCCATCTACGGGACCCCCAAGAGACCCAGTACTTC
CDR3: CASSHLRDPQETQYF